This TCR beta chain is drawn from a study of blood T cell repertoires in COVID-19. The germline V gene encodes CDR1 LGHDT and CDR2 YNNKEL (reference sequence). V was cut by 1 base and J by 2 bases, with 9 bases left in between. This CDR3 has 15 amino acids. Study processing details: Scientists estimated how many nucleated cells there were by amplifying reference gene primers. Measured with immunoSEQ multiplex PCR; TCRdb has only the in-frame clones, and not every one. V and J calls and clone size are those listed in that table; D and trimming were worked out from the DNA. This sample has fewer than 250,000 clones; around 86% occur once, and the top ten carry under 14%.

The sequence derives from a man in his forties or fifties with COVID-19, enrolled during active disease. Specimen: peripheral blood. V usage is TRBV3-1 (or the pseudogene TRBV3-2) and J usage is TRBJ2-1, with D unresolved. The CDR3 loop is CASSQVLSTYNEQFF. The CDR3, as DNA: TGTGCCAGCAGCCAAGTTCTTTCTACCTACAATGAGCAGTTCTTC.